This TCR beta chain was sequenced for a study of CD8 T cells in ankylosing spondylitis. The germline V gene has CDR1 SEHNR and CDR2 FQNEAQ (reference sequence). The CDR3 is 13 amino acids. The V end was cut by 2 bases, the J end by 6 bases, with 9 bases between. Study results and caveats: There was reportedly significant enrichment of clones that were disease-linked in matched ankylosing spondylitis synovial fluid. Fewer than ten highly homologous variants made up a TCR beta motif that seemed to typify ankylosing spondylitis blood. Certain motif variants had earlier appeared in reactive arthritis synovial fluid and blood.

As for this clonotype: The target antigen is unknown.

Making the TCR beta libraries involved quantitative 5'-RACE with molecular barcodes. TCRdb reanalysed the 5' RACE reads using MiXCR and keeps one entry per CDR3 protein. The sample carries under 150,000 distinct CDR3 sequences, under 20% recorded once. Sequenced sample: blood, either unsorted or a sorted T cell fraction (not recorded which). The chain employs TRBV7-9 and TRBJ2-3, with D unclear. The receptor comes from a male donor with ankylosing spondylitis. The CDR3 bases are TGTGCCAGCAGCTTACCGGTTGCTGATACGCAGTATTTT. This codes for CASSLPVADTQYF.